The clone carrying this TCR beta chain appeared a single time. Germline V gene sequence: CDR1 KGHSY, CDR2 FQNENV. V lost 4 bases and J lost 1, with 16 bases in between. This CDR3 has 16 amino acids. Per the original methods: Amplification of reference gene primers provided the estimated nucleated cell counts. Sequencing used immunoSEQ multiplex PCR; TCRdb keeps in-frame clones, though not all of them. V and J calls and clone size come straight from that table; D and trimming were deduced from the DNA. The table records some 75,000 clones, about 88% of them present only once. The sample originates from a study of blood T cell repertoires in COVID-19.

The sample comprised peripheral blood. This rearrangement joins TRBV16 to TRBJ1-1; D uncertain. The TCR originated in a man in his 70s with active or convalescent COVID-19. The CDR3 region has the DNA TGTGCCAGCAGCCCACCCGGACGGGGTGGGAACACTGAAGCTTTCTTT. Translating it yields CASSPPGRGGNTEAFF.